This T cell receptor beta chain was profiled in a study of blood T cells in healthy people across ages. Then a second PCR, running about 7 to 11 cycles, was carried out with a sample-barcoded 5' primer and a J-beta primer mix. TCRdb independently ran MiXCR on the 5' RACE reads; one entry per CDR3 protein. Of 900,000 to 950,000 distinct CDR3 sequences listed, roughly 28% are singletons. This clonotype was counted a few times. Germline V gene lookup returns CDR1 SGHAT and CDR2 FQNNGV. This CDR3 spans 14 amino acids. V was pared by 7 bases and J by 16 bases, with 25 bases between. These data were likewise used in another study, on T cells of mothers and their children.

The chain carries TRBV11-2 and TRBJ1-4; D is uncertain. The clonotype originates from a woman aged 40 to 55 in good health. What was sequenced was blood. CDR3 in amino acids: CASTPDNMGGPRFF. In DNA, the CDR3 is TGTGCCAGCACTCCAGATAATATGGGTGGACCACGGTTTTTT. Full variable domain (missing parts from reference TRBV11-2 and TRBJ1-4): EAGVAQSPRYKIIEKRQSVAFWCNPISGHATLYWYQQILGQGPKLLIQFQNNGVVDDSQLPKDRFSAERLKGVDSTLKIQPAKLEDSAVYLCASTPDNMGGPRFFGSGTQLSVL.